What follows are 27 T cell receptor beta chains derived from one specimen sequenced in a study of blood T cell repertoires in COVID-19. Measured with immunoSEQ multiplex PCR; TCRdb has only the in-frame clones, and not every one. The sample lists about 87,000 clones, around 75% occurring once. The sample was peripheral blood. The source is a woman aged 50 to 60 with acute or convalescent COVID-19.

This chain links TRBV5-6 with TRBJ1-3; 8 bases match TRBD1. The V gene's germline CDR1 is SGHDT and CDR2 YYEEEE. With 1 base clipped from V and 0 bases from J, the junction kept 9 bases outside the gene matches. The CDR3 has 18 residues. Written as DNA, the CDR3 is TGTGCCAGCAGCTTGATCGGACAGGGCCCTCCCTCTGGAAACACCATATATTTT. This gives the protein CASSLIGQGPPSGNTIYF.

The rearrangement uses TRBV9 and TRBJ2-3; D call uncertain. Germline values: CDR1 SGDLS, CDR2 YYNGEE. The CDR3 has 16 residues. With 0 bases removed from V and 0 bases from J, the gap between germline ends came to 11 bases. CDR3 in DNA: TGTGCCAGCAGCGTAGGTTTGCGATCTAGCACAGATACGCAGTATTTT. As protein: CASSVGLRSSTDTQYF.

The chain is built from TRBV29-1 and TRBJ2-3; D ambiguous. V was clipped by 4 bases and J by 5 bases, with 10 bases between them. CDR1 SQVTM and CDR2 ANQGSEA come from the germline V gene. The CDR3 is 12 amino acids. The CDR3 sequence: CSVASGGDTQYF. The CDR3 coding sequence is TGCAGCGTTGCCAGTGGTGGAGATACGCAGTATTTT.

The chain is built from TRBV27 and TRBJ2-7, with a possible D match to TRBD2 (5 bases). This CDR3 is 14 amino acids long. The germline CDR1 and CDR2 sequences are MNHEY and SMNVEV (reference sequence). The V end lost 5 bases, the J end lost 5 bases, and 16 bases lay between the germline ends. The DNA of the CDR3 is TGTGCCAGCAGTAAGCTTACGGGGTTCAACGAGCAGTACTTC. This codes for CASSKLTGFNEQYF.

The chain employs TRBV6-2 or TRBV6-3 and TRBJ2-3; D may be TRBD2 (5 bases). CDR1 and CDR2 (germline): MNHEY, SVGEGT. The V gene lost 2 bases and the J gene lost 5 bases, with 11 bases spanning the gap. The CDR3 runs to 14 residues. The CDR3, as DNA: TGTGCCAGCAGTTACCTTCGAGGGAAAGATACGCAGTATTTT. Its protein is CASSYLRGKDTQYF.

This clone was picked up a small number of times. The chain links TRBV7-9 to TRBJ1-2; 7 bases map to TRBD1. This CDR3 spans 13 amino acids. V trimming: 8 bases; J trimming: 2 bases; junction bases outside the gene matches: 5. From germline, CDR1 is SEHNR and CDR2 FQNEAQ (reference sequence). CDR3 residues: CASSEGGNYGYTF. The CDR3 bases are TGTGCCAGCTCGGAAGGGGGCAACTATGGCTACACCTTC.

The chain joins TRBV28 to TRBJ1-1; the D gene is possibly TRBD1 (6 bases). This CDR3 contains 14 residues. V was cut by 4 bases and J by 4 bases, with 13 bases left in between. Germline CDR1 and CDR2: MDHEN and SYDVKM. The CDR3 coding sequence is TGTGCCAGCAGTTATACAGGGCAGGGCACTGAAGCTTTCTTT. Its protein product is CASSYTGQGTEAFF.

This clone was counted between two and nine times. The V call is TRBV7-9, the J call TRBJ1-2; 10 nucleotides align to TRBD1. The ends lost 4 bases at V and 8 bases at J; junction bases unmatched: 10. Germline CDR1 is SEHNR and CDR2 is FQNEAQ (reference sequence). CDR3 length: 15 amino acids. The CDR3 DNA reads as TGTGCCAGCAGCTCGGACGGGGGACAGGGGATCGGCTACACCTTC. This translates into CASSSDGGQGIGYTF.

The chain has TRBV12-3 or TRBV12-4 and TRBJ1-4; no reliable D call. Trimming removed 3 bases from V and 11 bases from J, with 13 bases in between. The CDR3 sequence is 13 residues long. The CDR3 sequence is CASSFMEGVKLFF. The CDR3 DNA follows: TGTGCCAGCAGTTTCATGGAGGGCGTGAAACTGTTTTTT.

This clone was observed a handful of times. The J gene is TRBJ1-2, the V gene TRBV12-3 or TRBV12-4; D uncertain. Trimming took off 6 bases at V and 2 bases at J, with 7 bases between the two ends. CDR3 size: 12 residues. CDR3 DNA: TGTGCCAGCAGAACAGCCAACTATGGCTACACCTTC. Residues: CASRTANYGYTF.

The chain is built from TRBV19 and TRBJ2-6; no definite D call. The CDR3 sequence is 16 residues long. Germline CDR1 LNHDA, CDR2 SQIVND (reference sequence). Between the trimmed V and J ends, which lost 3 bases and 4 bases, there was a span of 13 bases. This CDR3 is CASSIKSLGGANVLTF. DNA of the CDR3: TGTGCCAGTAGTATTAAGAGTCTCGGGGGGGCCAACGTCCTGACTTTC.

This clone was detected a few times. The chain employs TRBV15 and TRBJ1-2, with a possible D match to TRBD1 (6 bases). The CDR3 length is 14 residues. The germline V and J ends were trimmed by 5 bases and 3 bases, with 13 bases remaining between them. CDR1 LNHNV and CDR2 YYDKDF come from the germline V gene (reference sequence). CDR3 DNA: TGTGCCACCAGCTCCCGATGGACAGACTATGGCTACACCTTC. Protein product: CATSSRWTDYGYTF.

This clone has just one count. The genes are TRBV3-1 (or the pseudogene TRBV3-2) and TRBJ1-2; 9 nucleotides match TRBD1. J gave up 13 bases and V 4 bases, and 7 bases lay outside the gene matches. This CDR3 comprises 12 residues. CDR1 LGHDT and CDR2 YNNKEL come from the germline V gene (reference sequence). The CDR3 spells CASSPGQGRATF. The DNA for the CDR3 is TGTGCCAGCAGCCCGGGACAGGGCCGCGCCACCTTC.

The rearrangement links TRBV6-6 to TRBJ2-5; perhaps TRBD2 as D (9 bases). The CDR3 spans 16 residues. The germline V and J ends were trimmed by 7 bases and 4 bases, with 22 bases remaining between them. Germline lookup yields CDR1 MNHNY and CDR2 SVGAGI (reference sequence). DNA of the CDR3: TGTGCCAGCACCGACAGGGGCGGGGGGGCCGGAGAGACCCAGTACTTC. Its translation: CASTDRGGGAGETQYF.

The V and J genes are TRBV28 and TRBJ2-7; maybe TRBD2 (6 bases). V was pared by 9 bases and J by 4 bases, with 13 bases between. This CDR3 is built from 12 residues. Germline V gene lookup returns CDR1 MDHEN and CDR2 SYDVKM. The CDR3 DNA is TGTGCCAGTACTAGCTTACTTTACGAGCAGTACTTC. Amino acid sequence: CASTSLLYEQYF.

This clone was seen more than once but under ten times. The chain carries TRBV10-3 and TRBJ1-1; D is possibly TRBD1 (5 bases). Germline-derived CDR1 and CDR2 are ENHRY and SYGVKD. This CDR3 is built from 13 residues. Trimming stripped 2 bases from V and 3 bases from J, with 7 bases between. CDR3 DNA: TGTGCCATCAGTGAGCGGGGGGACACTGAAGCTTTCTTT. This codes for CAISERGDTEAFF.

The chain recombines TRBV6-2 or TRBV6-3 with TRBJ2-7; no clear D gene. CDR1 and CDR2 from the germline V gene are MNHEY and SVGEGT. V lost 2 bases, J lost 7 bases, and 21 bases lay in between. The CDR3 consists of 16 residues. The CDR3 loop reads CASSYAPGSSLGEQYF. The CDR3 DNA reads TGTGCCAGCAGTTACGCCCCGGGTAGCTCACTCGGAGAGCAGTACTTC.

This rearrangement joins TRBV7-9 to TRBJ1-2; TRBD1 aligns across 7 bases. CDR1 and CDR2 (germline): SEHNR, FQNEAQ (reference sequence). Trimming took 3 bases from V and 6 from J; bases not matched to a gene: 1. The CDR3 runs to 12 residues. CDR3: CASSLQGDGYTF. The CDR3 bases are TGTGCCAGCAGCTTGCAGGGGGATGGCTACACCTTC.

This clone was detected only a few times. The chain couples TRBV5-1 to TRBJ1-2; weak D call: TRBD1 (5 bases). The CDR3 extends over 14 amino acids. Trimming took 0 bases from V and 6 from J, leaving 12 bases between them. The V gene's germline CDR1 is SGHRS and CDR2 YFSETQ. CDR3 residues: CASSLGAGPDGYTF. DNA for the CDR3: TGCGCCAGCAGCTTGGGGGCAGGGCCGGATGGCTACACCTTC.

The rearrangement joins TRBV13 to TRBJ2-3; 10 bases line up with TRBD2. Germline lookup yields CDR1 PRHDT and CDR2 FYEKMQ (reference sequence). The CDR3 totals 15 residues. V shed 5 bases and J 1 base; nucleotides not matched to a gene: 3. The CDR3 region has the DNA TGTGCCAGCAGCCACGGGACTAGCGGCACAGATACGCAGTATTTT. This gives the protein CASSHGTSGTDTQYF. The whole variable domain, filled in from reference TRBV13 and TRBJ2-3, reads AAGVIQSPRHLIKEKRETATLKCYPIPRHDTVYWYQQGPGQDPQFLISFYEKMQSDKGSIPDRFSAQQFSDYHSELNMSSLELGDSALYFCASSHGTSGTDTQYFGPGTRLTVL.

In its sample, this clone was seen a few times. V is TRBV29-1 and J is TRBJ1-4; TRBD1 matches 9 bases. After removal of 6 bases from V and 7 bases from J, the junction contained 9 bases not matched to a gene. The germline CDR1 and CDR2 sequences are SQVTM and ANQGSEA. The CDR3 sequence is 14 residues long. The CDR3 nucleotides read TGCAGCGTCGATGCCGGGACAGGGCGTGAAAAACTGTTTTTT. Encoded protein: CSVDAGTGREKLFF.

CDR3 region: CATSSGGNTEAFF. In nucleotides, the CDR3 is TGTGCCACCAGCAGTGGCGGGAACACTGAAGCTTTCTTT. J is TRBJ1-1 and V is TRBV15; D not certain. Germline V gene lookup returns CDR1 LNHNV and CDR2 YYDKDF (reference sequence). Trimming shortened V by 3 bases and J by 1 base, and 6 bases separated the two germline ends. The CDR3 extends over 13 amino acids.

J is TRBJ2-7 and V is TRBV28; 7 nucleotides align to TRBD1. V gave up 5 bases and J gave up 12 bases; unmatched junction bases: 22. The CDR3 has 16 residues. CDR1 and CDR2 from the germline V gene are MDHEN and SYDVKM. The CDR3 coding sequence is TGTGCCAGCAGTACACCGGGACAGCCAGGCACCGCCTATCGGTACTTC. Its translation is CASSTPGQPGTAYRYF.

The V call is TRBV10-3, the J call TRBJ1-4; 12 positions match TRBD1. CDR1 ENHRY and CDR2 SYGVKD come from the germline V gene. The CDR3 extends over 14 amino acids. V trimming: 6 bases; J trimming: 7 bases; junction bases outside the gene matches: 3. CDR3 residues: CAISGTGGGEKLFF. The CDR3 DNA reads as TGTGCCATCAGCGGGACAGGGGGCGGTGAAAAACTGTTTTTT.

The chain employs TRBV28 and TRBJ1-1; D is ambiguous. The germline CDR1 and CDR2 sequences are MDHEN and SYDVKM. The V end lost 6 bases, the J end lost 5 bases, and 7 bases lay between the germline ends. The CDR3 runs to 11 residues. CDR3 sequence (DNA): TGTGCCAGCAGGCGAAATACTGAAGCTTTCTTT. Translation gives CASRRNTEAFF. Complete variable domain (other parts from reference TRBV28 and TRBJ1-1): DVKVTQSSRYLVKRTGEKVFLECVQDMDHENMFWYRQDPGLGLRLIYFSYDVKMKEKGDIPEGYSVSREKKERFSLILESASTNQTSMYLCASRRNTEAFFGQGTRLTVV.

The V call is TRBV30, the J call TRBJ1-3; unclear D gene. The CDR3 runs 13 residues. V was pared by 6 bases and J by 2 bases, with 11 bases between. Germline values: CDR1 GTSNPN, CDR2 SVGIG (reference sequence). The DNA of the CDR3 is TGTGCCTGTACCCCGAGAACTGGAAACACCATATATTTT. Protein sequence: CACTPRTGNTIYF.

The rearrangement uses TRBV6-4 and TRBJ2-1; 11 positions agree with TRBD2. Germline loops: CDR1 MRHNA, CDR2 SNTAGT. The CDR3 consists of 13 residues. Trimming at V came to 4 bases and at J to 7 bases, leaving 0 bases not matched to a gene. CDR3 sequence (DNA): TGTGCCAGCAGTGGACTAGCGGGGAATGAGCAGTTCTTC. This sequence encodes CASSGLAGNEQFF.